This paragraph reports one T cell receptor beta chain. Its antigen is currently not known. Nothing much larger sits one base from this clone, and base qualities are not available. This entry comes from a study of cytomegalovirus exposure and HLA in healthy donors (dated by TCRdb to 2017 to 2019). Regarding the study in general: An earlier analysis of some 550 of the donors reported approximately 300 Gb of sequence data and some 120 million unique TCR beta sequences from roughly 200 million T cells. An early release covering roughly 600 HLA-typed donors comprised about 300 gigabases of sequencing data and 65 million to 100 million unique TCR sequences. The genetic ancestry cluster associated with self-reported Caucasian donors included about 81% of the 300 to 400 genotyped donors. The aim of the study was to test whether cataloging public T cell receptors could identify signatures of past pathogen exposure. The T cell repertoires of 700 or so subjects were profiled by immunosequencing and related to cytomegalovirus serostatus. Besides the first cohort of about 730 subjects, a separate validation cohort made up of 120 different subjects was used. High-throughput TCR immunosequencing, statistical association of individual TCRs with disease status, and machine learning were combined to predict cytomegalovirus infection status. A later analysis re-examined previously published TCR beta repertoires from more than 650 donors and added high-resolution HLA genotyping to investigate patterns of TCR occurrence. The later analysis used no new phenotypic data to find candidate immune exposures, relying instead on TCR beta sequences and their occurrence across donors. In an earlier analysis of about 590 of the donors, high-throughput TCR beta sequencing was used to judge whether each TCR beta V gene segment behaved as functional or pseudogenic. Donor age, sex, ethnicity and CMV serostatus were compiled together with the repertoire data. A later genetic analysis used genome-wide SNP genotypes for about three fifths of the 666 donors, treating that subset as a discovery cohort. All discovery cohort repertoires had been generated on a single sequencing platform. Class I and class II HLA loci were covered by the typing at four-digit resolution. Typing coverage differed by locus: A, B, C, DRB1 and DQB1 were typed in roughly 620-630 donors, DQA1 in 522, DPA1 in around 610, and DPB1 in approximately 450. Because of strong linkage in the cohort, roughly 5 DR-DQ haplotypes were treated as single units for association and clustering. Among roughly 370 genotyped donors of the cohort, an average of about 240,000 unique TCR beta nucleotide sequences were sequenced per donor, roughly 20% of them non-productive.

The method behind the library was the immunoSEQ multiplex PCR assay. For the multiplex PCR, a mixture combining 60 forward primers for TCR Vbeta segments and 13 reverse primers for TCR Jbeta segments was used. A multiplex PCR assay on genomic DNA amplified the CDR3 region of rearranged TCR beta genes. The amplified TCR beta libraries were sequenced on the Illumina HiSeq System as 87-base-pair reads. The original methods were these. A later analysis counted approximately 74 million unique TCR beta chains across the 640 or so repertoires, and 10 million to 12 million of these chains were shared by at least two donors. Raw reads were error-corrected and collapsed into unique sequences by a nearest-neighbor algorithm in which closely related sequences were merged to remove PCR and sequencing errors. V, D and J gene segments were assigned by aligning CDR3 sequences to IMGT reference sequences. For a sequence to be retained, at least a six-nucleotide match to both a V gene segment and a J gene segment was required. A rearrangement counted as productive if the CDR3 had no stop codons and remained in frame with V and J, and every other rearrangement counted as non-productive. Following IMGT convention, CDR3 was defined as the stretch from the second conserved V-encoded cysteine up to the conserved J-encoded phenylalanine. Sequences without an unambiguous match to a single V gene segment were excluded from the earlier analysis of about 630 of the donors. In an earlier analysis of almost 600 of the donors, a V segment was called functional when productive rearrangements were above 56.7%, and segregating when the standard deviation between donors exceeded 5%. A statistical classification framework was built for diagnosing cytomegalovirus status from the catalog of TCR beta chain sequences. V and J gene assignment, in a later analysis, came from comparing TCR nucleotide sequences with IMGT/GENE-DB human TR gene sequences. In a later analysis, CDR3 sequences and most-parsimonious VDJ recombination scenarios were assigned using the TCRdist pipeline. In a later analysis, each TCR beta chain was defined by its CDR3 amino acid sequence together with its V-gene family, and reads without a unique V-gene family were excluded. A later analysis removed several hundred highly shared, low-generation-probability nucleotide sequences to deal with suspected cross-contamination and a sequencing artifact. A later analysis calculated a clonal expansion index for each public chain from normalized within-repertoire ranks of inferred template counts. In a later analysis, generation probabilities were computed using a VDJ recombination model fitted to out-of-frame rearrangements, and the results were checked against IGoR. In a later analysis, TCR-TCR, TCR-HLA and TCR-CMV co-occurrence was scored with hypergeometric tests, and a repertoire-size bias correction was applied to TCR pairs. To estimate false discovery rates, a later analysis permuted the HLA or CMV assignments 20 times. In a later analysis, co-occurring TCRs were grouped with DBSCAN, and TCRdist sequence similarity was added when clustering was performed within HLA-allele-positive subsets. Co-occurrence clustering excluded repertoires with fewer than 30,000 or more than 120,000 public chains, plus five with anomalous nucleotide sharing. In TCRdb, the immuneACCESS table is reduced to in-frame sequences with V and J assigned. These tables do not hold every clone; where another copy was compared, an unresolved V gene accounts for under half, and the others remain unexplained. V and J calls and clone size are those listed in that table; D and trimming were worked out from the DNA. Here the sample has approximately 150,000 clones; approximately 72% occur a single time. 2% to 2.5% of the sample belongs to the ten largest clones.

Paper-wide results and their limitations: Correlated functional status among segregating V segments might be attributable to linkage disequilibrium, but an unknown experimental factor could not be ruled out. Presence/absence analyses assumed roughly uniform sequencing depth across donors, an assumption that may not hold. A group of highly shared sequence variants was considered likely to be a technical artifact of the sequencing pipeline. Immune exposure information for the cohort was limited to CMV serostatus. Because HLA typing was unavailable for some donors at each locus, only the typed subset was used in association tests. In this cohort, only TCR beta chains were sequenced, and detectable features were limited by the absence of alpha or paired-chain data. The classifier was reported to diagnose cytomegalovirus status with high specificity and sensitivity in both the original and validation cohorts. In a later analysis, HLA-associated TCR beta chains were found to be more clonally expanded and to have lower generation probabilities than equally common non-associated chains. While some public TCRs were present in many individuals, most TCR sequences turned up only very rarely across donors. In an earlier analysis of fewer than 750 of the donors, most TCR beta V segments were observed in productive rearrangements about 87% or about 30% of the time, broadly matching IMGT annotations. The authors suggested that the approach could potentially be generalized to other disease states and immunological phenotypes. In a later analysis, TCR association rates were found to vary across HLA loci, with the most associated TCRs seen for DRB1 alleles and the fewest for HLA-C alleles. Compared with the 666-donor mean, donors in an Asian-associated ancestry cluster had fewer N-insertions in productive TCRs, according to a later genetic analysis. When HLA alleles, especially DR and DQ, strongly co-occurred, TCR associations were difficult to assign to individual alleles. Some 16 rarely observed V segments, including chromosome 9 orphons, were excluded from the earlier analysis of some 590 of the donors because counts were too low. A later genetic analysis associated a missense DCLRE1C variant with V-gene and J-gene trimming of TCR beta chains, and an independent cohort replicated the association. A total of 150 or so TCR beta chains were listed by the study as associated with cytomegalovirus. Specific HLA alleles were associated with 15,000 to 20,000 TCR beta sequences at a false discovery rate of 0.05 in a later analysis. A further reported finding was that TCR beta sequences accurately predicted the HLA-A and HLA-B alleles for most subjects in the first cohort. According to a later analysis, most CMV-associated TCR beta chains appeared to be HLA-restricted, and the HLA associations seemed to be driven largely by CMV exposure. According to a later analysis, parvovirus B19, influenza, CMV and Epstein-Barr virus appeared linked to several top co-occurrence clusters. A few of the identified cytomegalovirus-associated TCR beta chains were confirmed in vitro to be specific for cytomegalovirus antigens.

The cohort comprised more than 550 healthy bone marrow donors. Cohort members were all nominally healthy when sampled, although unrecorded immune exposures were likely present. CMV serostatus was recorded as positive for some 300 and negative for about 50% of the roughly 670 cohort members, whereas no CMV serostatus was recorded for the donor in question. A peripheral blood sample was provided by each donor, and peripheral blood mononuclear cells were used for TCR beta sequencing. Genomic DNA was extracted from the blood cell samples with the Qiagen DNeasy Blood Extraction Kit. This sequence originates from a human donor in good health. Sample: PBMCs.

The bases are TGTGCCAGCAGCTTAGACCAGGGGGCCTATGGCTACACCTTC. Its protein product is CASSLDQGAYGYTF. The V and J genes are TRBV7-6 and TRBJ1-2, and 8 bases in between align with TRBD1. Reading the germline V gene gives CDR1 SGHVS and CDR2 FNYEAQ. CDR3 length: 14 amino acids, cysteine to phenylalanine. The sequence is cut down to CDR3 DNA, 42 bases in frame from base 1. V ends up 1 base short and J 4 bases short, with an unmatched junction base count of 2.